The rows below give T cell receptor beta chains drawn from one sample of a study of blood T cell repertoires in COVID-19. Profiling relied on immunoSEQ multiplex PCR, and the TCRdb table lists in-frame clones only, not all of them. The sample has around 100,000 clones, 80% to 90% seen once. What was sequenced was peripheral blood. These receptors all come from an elderly woman with acute or convalescent COVID-19. Each CDR3 is given with its conserved first and last residue. Fields, in order: V gene, J gene, D gene, clone size, CDR3 DNA, CDR3 protein. D genes are given only for firm matches. Not every row has a clone size; where given, it reads once, few, many or a size class.

TRBV2,TRBJ1-5,TRBD1,-,TGTGCCAGCAGGCCGACAGGGGCATGGAGCAATCAGCCCCAGCATTTT,CASRPTGAWSNQPQHF
TRBV7-2,TRBJ2-7,TRBD1,-,TGTGCCAGCAGCGCAGACAGGGGGCACTACGAGCAGTACTTC,CASSADRGHYEQYF
TRBV18,TRBJ1-4,TRBD1,-,TGTGCCAGCTCGGACCGGGACAGACAATTTAATGAAAAACTGTTTTTT,CASSDRDRQFNEKLFF
TRBV19,TRBJ2-1,TRBD2,-,TGTGCCAGTAGTACCGTAGCGGGGATGGGTGAGCAGTTCTTC,CASSTVAGMGEQFF
TRBV5-1,TRBJ1-3,-,-,TGCGCCAGCAGCATCGGCTCTGGAAACACCATATATTTT,CASSIGSGNTIYF
TRBV6-2/TRBV6-3,TRBJ2-7,-,-,TGTGCCAGCAGCCCCACCCCCGGAGGAGTGTACGAGCAGTACTTC,CASSPTPGGVYEQYF
TRBV7-2,TRBJ1-4,TRBD1,-,TGTGCCAGCAGTCGGACAGGCAATGAAAAACTGTTTTTT,CASSRTGNEKLFF
TRBV30,TRBJ1-3,-,-,TGTGCCTGGAGTTTCAAGACAGTGTCAAACACCATATATTTT,CAWSFKTVSNTIYF
TRBV11-2,TRBJ2-7,TRBD1,once,TGTGCCAGCTTTCTGGGACAGGGGGCCTACGAGCAGTACTTC,CASFLGQGAYEQYF
TRBV2,TRBJ1-3,-,-,TGTGCCAGCAAGGGGCAGCTAAGCTCTGGAAACACCATATATTTT,CASKGQLSSGNTIYF
TRBV3-1/TRBV3-2,TRBJ1-5,TRBD1,-,TGTGCCAGCAGCCAAGCGCCGGGACAGGGGTTAGGGAATCAGCCCCAGCATTTT,CASSQAPGQGLGNQPQHF
TRBV13,TRBJ1-1,TRBD1,-,TGTGCCAGCAGCCCCCGACAGGGGAACACTGAAGCTTTCTTT,CASSPRQGNTEAFF
TRBV20-1,TRBJ2-7,-,-,TGCAGTGCTAGTTACAGGAGCACCTACGAGCAGTACTTC,CSASYRSTYEQYF
TRBV19,TRBJ1-2,-,-,TGTGCCAGTAGTATAGCTGAGGGCTTCGGCTATGGCTACACCTTC,CASSIAEGFGYGYTF
TRBV19,TRBJ1-6,-,-,TGTGCCAGTACGGAGAGAAGAGGATCACCCCTCCACTTT,CASTERRGSPLHF
TRBV14,TRBJ1-1,-,-,TGTGCCAGCAGCCAAAGAGCGGGGGGAACTGAAGCTTTCTTT,CASSQRAGGTEAFF
TRBV4-1,TRBJ1-4,-,-,TGCGCCAGCAGCCGATCCACCGAGACAGGCGGAGTGGAAAAACTGTTTTTT,CASSRSTETGGVEKLFF
TRBV2,TRBJ2-7,-,-,TGTGCCAGCACCGGACTGGACAGCTACGAGCAGTACTTC,CASTGLDSYEQYF
TRBV5-1,TRBJ2-2,-,-,TGCGCCAGCAGCCCAGGACTGGGGAGGCTCTACACCGGGGAGCTGTTTTTT,CASSPGLGRLYTGELFF
TRBV24-1,TRBJ1-2,-,-,TGTGCCACCAGTGTCGGGGGCTATGGCTACACCTTC,CATSVGGYGYTF
TRBV5-1,TRBJ2-1,TRBD2,-,TGCGCCAGCAGCTTGTCAGCGGGGGGACTATACAATGAGCAGTTCTTC,CASSLSAGGLYNEQFF
TRBV6-5,TRBJ1-2,-,once,TGTGCCACCCGCCGAGAGACAGGCCTATATGGCTACACCTTC,CATRRETGLYGYTF
TRBV6-5,TRBJ1-1,-,-,TGTGCCAGCAGTTACGGAGGGATCTTGAACACTGAAGCTTTCTTT,CASSYGGILNTEAFF
TRBV10-3,TRBJ2-7,-,-,TGTGCCATCAGCTCCACAGGGCTTGGCGAGCAGTACTTC,CAISSTGLGEQYF
TRBV28,TRBJ1-5,-,-,TGTGCCAGCAGTTTATTCTCAGTGGGGAGTAGCAATCAGCCCCAGCATTTT,CASSLFSVGSSNQPQHF
TRBV5-1,TRBJ2-2,-,-,TGCGCCAGCACCTCGCGGGGGCAGGCGGCCGGGGAGCTGTTTTTT,CASTSRGQAAGELFF
TRBV4-1,TRBJ2-2,TRBD1,-,TGCGCCAGCGGTAACAGGGGGTTCACCGGGGAGCTGTTTTTT,CASGNRGFTGELFF
TRBV5-6,TRBJ1-1,-,-,TGTGCCAGCAGCCTCAGTTCCCCGAACACTGAAGCTTTCTTT,CASSLSSPNTEAFF
TRBV20-1,TRBJ1-2,-,-,TGCAGTGCTGCGGGATACCCGAACACCTTC,CSAAGYPNTF
TRBV11-3,TRBJ2-3,TRBD2,once,TGTGCCAGCAGCGTTAGCGGGGGGGGCATAGATACGCAGTATTTT,CASSVSGGGIDTQYF
TRBV18,TRBJ2-3,TRBD2,-,TGTGCCAGCTCACCGACTAGCGGTGCTACTAGCACAGATACGCAGTATTTT,CASSPTSGATSTDTQYF
TRBV7-2,TRBJ1-3,-,-,TGTGCCAGCTCCACTCTGGGAGGGTCTGGAAACACCATATATTTT,CASSTLGGSGNTIYF
TRBV29-1,TRBJ2-7,-,-,TGCAGCGTTGAAGACCGGACAGACGACGAGCAGTACTTC,CSVEDRTDDEQYF
TRBV5-4,TRBJ2-3,TRBD2,-,TGTGCCAGCAGCTTGGTGCTAGCGGGGGTAGATACGCAGTATTTT,CASSLVLAGVDTQYF
TRBV19,TRBJ1-3,-,-,TGTGCCAGTAGCCGACAGGACTCTGGAAACACCATATATTTT,CASSRQDSGNTIYF
TRBV7-9,TRBJ1-2,TRBD1,once,TGTGCCAGCAGCGAAAACAGGGGTATCTATGGCTACACCTTC,CASSENRGIYGYTF
TRBV2,TRBJ2-5,-,few,TGTGCCAGCAGTGGCGGGCGGGAGACCCAGTACTTC,CASSGGRETQYF
TRBV6-6,TRBJ2-3,TRBD2,-,TGTGCCAGCAGTCTGGGACTAGCGGGGGGCAGCACAGATACGCAGTATTTT,CASSLGLAGGSTDTQYF
TRBV9,TRBJ2-5,TRBD2,-,TGTGCCAGCAGCGTAGGACTAGCGGGAACTGGGTACCAAGAGACCCAGTACTTC,CASSVGLAGTGYQETQYF
TRBV19,TRBJ1-5,-,few,TGTGCCAGTAGTGGAACAGGTAATCAGCCCCAGCATTTT,CASSGTGNQPQHF
TRBV5-5,TRBJ1-2,TRBD1,-,TGTGCCAGCAGCTTCCCGGGACAGTCAACCTATGGCTACACCTTC,CASSFPGQSTYGYTF
TRBV7-9,TRBJ1-6,TRBD1,-,TGTGCCAGCAGCTCCTCGGGACAGCATAATTCACCCCTCCACTTT,CASSSSGQHNSPLHF
TRBV18,TRBJ1-2,-,few,TGTGCCAGCTCACCCCTGGGGCGGGAAGACCACTACACCTTC,CASSPLGREDHYTF
TRBV7-9,TRBJ2-7,-,-,TGTGCCAGCAGTCGACTATCCTACGAGCAGTACTTC,CASSRLSYEQYF